A selection of T cell receptor beta chains follows, all from one sample in a study of shared clonotypes between healthy human individuals. Profiling relied on immunoSEQ multiplex PCR, and the TCRdb table lists in-frame clones only, not all of them. The table records under 550,000 clones, about 95% of them present only once. The sequenced sample consisted of naive CD4+ T cells sorted from blood. The receptors come from a woman in her 30s in good health. The CDR3 runs from the conserved cysteine through the conserved F or W. The D gene is left open where the match is weak. Clone size appears in some rows only: once, few, many, or a class for an expanded clone.

D	size	J	V	length	DNA	CDR3
-	-	TRBJ1-3	TRBV5-1	13	TGCGCCAGCAGATTCCGGGGGTCCGACACCATATATTTT	CASRFRGSDTIYF
-	-	TRBJ2-7	TRBV28	13	TGTGCCAGCAGTATTAGCGGCCCCTACGAGCAGTACTTC	CASSISGPYEQYF
-	-	TRBJ2-3	TRBV7-2	16	TGTGCCAGCAGCCACTTTTCGGCGTCCAGCACAGATACGCAGTATTTT	CASSHFSASSTDTQYF
-	-	TRBJ1-3	TRBV28	18	TGTGCCAGCACCCAGGTTTTCGGTCGCCCTTTCTCTGGAAACACCATATATTTT	CASTQVFGRPFSGNTIYF
-	-	TRBJ1-4	TRBV18	13	TGTGCCAGCTCACCACTCCGGGGTGAAAAACTGTTTTTT	CASSPLRGEKLFF
-	once	TRBJ1-1	TRBV28	12	TGTGCCAGCAGTTTGTACGGCACTGAAGCTTTCTTT	CASSLYGTEAFF
-	once	TRBJ2-1	TRBV2	14	TGTGCCAGCAGTGTCAGGGGACTCTACAATGAGCAGTTCTTC	CASSVRGLYNEQFF
TRBD1	-	TRBJ1-1	TRBV18	15	TGTGCCAGCTCACCACCCAGACAGGGGGAGGCTGAAGCTTTCTTT	CASSPPRQGEAEAFF
TRBD2	-	TRBJ2-6	TRBV5-6	18	TGTGCCAGCAGCCCGGCGGGGGGGCCGTTCTCTGGGGCCAACGTCCTGACTTTC	CASSPAGGPFSGANVLTF
-	-	TRBJ1-3	TRBV18	16	TGTGCCAGCTCACAAAGTGGGGGAGCCTCTGGAAACACCATATATTTT	CASSQSGGASGNTIYF
-	-	TRBJ1-2	TRBV28	12	TGTGCCAGCAATCGGGTGGGCTATGGCTACACCTTC	CASNRVGYGYTF
-	-	TRBJ1-2	TRBV28	13	TGTGCCATTAGGGGCGGCTTGGGCTATGGCTACACCTTC	CAIRGGLGYGYTF
TRBD2	-	TRBJ2-3	TRBV27	14	TGTGCCAGCAGGGTAGCGGGAGGACGAGATACGCAGTATTTT	CASRVAGGRDTQYF
TRBD2	-	TRBJ2-7	TRBV28	18	TGTGCCACTTACTTGGACAGGGACAGACTAGCGGGAGTTTATGAGCAGTACTTC	CATYLDRDRLAGVYEQYF
TRBD2	-	TRBJ2-1	TRBV7-2	15	TGTGCCAGCAGCCCAACAGGACTAGGCTACAATGAGCAGTTCTTC	CASSPTGLGYNEQFF
TRBD2	once	TRBJ2-7	TRBV2	14	TGTGCCAGCAGTGAAGCTAGCGGGAGCTACGAGCAGTACTTC	CASSEASGSYEQYF
TRBD2	-	TRBJ2-5	TRBV9	20	TGTGCCAGCAGCGGAACGGGGACTAGCGGGAGAACTTTTATCGCAGAGACCCAGTACTTC	CASSGTGTSGRTFIAETQYF
-	-	TRBJ2-3	TRBV15	15	TGTGCCACCAGCAGAGCGGGGACCAGAGCGGATACGCAGTATTTT	CATSRAGTRADTQYF
TRBD2	-	TRBJ2-7	TRBV28	15	TGTGCCAGCAGTTCCTACGGACTAGCGGGAGGCGAGCAGTACTTC	CASSSYGLAGGEQYF
-	-	TRBJ1-1	TRBV28	10	TGTGCCACCCTACGGGGTGAAGCTTTCTTT	CATLRGEAFF
TRBD1	-	TRBJ2-7	TRBV7-9	14	TGTGCCAGCAGCTTACGGGACAGGGTCGTCGAGCAGTACTTC	CASSLRDRVVEQYF
-	-	TRBJ2-7	TRBV5-1	14	TGCGCCAGCAGCTCTTCTGCAGGGTCCTACGAGCAGTACTTC	CASSSSAGSYEQYF
-	once	TRBJ2-6	TRBV11-2	15	TGTGCCAGCAGTAGGCAGGGGTCTGGGGCCAACGTCCTGACTTTC	CASSRQGSGANVLTF
TRBD1	-	TRBJ2-7	TRBV28	15	TGTGCCAGCAGTCCCGGGACAGCTTCATCCTACGAGCAGTACTTC	CASSPGTASSYEQYF
-	once	TRBJ2-7	TRBV27	15	TGTGCCAGCAGCCTGAAAGGGGGTCGTCCCTACGAGCAGTACTTC	CASSLKGGRPYEQYF
-	-	TRBJ2-7	TRBV5-1	12	TGCGCCAGCAGGGGACTGAACTACGAGCAGTACTTC	CASRGLNYEQYF
TRBD1	-	TRBJ1-5	TRBV2	19	TGTGCCAGCAGCGGGGACAGGGGTAATGGATTCCAAAGCAATCAGCCCCAGCATTTT	CASSGDRGNGFQSNQPQHF
-	-	TRBJ2-5	TRBV11-2	14	TGTGCCAGCAGCTTAGGGCAGTACCAAGAGACCCAGTACTTC	CASSLGQYQETQYF
-	-	TRBJ1-5	TRBV5-8	14	TGTGCCAGCAGCTTGGGCACAGACAATCAGCCCCAGCATTTT	CASSLGTDNQPQHF
-	-	TRBJ2-7	TRBV28	15	TGTGCCAGCAGTTCACCCGGAGCAGGCCGCGACGAGCAGTACTTC	CASSSPGAGRDEQYF
-	-	TRBJ1-5	TRBV11-2	14	TGTGCCAGCAGCTTAGGCCCAGGGAATCAGCCCCAGCATTTT	CASSLGPGNQPQHF
TRBD2	once	TRBJ2-7	TRBV4-2	16	TGTGCCAGCAGCCAGTGGACTAGCGGAACCTCCTACGAGCAGTACTTC	CASSQWTSGTSYEQYF
TRBD2	once	TRBJ2-1	TRBV11-2	14	TGTGCCAGCACCCAGCGGACTAGCAGAAATGAGCAGTTCTTC	CASTQRTSRNEQFF
TRBD1	-	TRBJ2-7	TRBV19	15	TGTGCCAGTAGTAACGGACAGGGACCAACCTACGAGCAGTACTTC	CASSNGQGPTYEQYF
-	-	TRBJ1-1	TRBV28	19	TGTGCCAGCCATGTGGTCGGGGGAACGAGACCCGTTATGAACACTGAAGCTTTCTTT	CASHVVGGTRPVMNTEAFF
-	-	TRBJ2-7	TRBV7-9	15	TGTGCCAGCAGCTTAGAAACGGGGGTAAGGCGCGAGCAGTACTTC	CASSLETGVRREQYF
-	-	TRBJ1-1	TRBV21-1	11	TGTGCCTCAGGCATGAACACTGAAGCTTTCTTT	CASGMNTEAFF
-	-	TRBJ1-1	TRBV6-1	13	TGTGCCAGCAGGAAAGGACAGAACACTGAAGCTTTCTTT	CASRKGQNTEAFF
TRBD1	-	TRBJ1-4	TRBV2	16	TGTGCCAGCAGTGAGTTTAAGACAGGGGCTAATGAAAAACTGTTTTTT	CASSEFKTGANEKLFF
-	-	TRBJ2-1	TRBV5-1	14	TGCGCCAGCAGCGAAGGGCGAACTAGGGATGAGCAGTTCTTC	CASSEGRTRDEQFF
TRBD2	-	TRBJ2-3	TRBV5-1	16	TGCGCCAGCAGCTCATTCGAGACTAGCAGCACAGATACGCAGTATTTT	CASSSFETSSTDTQYF
TRBD1	-	TRBJ1-4	TRBV5-8	18	TGTGCCAGCAGCTCGACCTTTTCCGGGACAGGGAAAAATGAAAAACTGTTTTTT	CASSSTFSGTGKNEKLFF
-	-	TRBJ2-2	TRBV9	15	TGTGCCAGCAGCGTAGTCCTACAGGGAACCGGGGAGCTGTTTTTT	CASSVVLQGTGELFF
-	-	TRBJ1-1	TRBV5-1	15	TGCGCCAGCAGTCGTGAACTGTCTGCGAACACTGAAGCTTTCTTT	CASSRELSANTEAFF
-	once	TRBJ2-2	TRBV18	12	TGTGCCAGCTCACCGGGGGACGGGGAGCTGTTTTTT	CASSPGDGELFF
-	-	TRBJ2-1	TRBV12-5	17	TGTGCTAGTGGTTTGGTAGTGTTAGAGGGGCCCCCCCATGAGCAGTTCTTC	CASGLVVLEGPPHEQFF
TRBD2	-	TRBJ2-7	TRBV19	15	TGTGCCAGTACCCCTAGGGCGGGAGGGCCCTACGAGCAGTACTTC	CASTPRAGGPYEQYF
TRBD1	-	TRBJ2-6	TRBV28	17	TGTGCCAGCAACCCGACAGGGCTGGTGGGGGGGGCCAACGTCCTGACTTTC	CASNPTGLVGGANVLTF
-	-	TRBJ2-5	TRBV15	13	TGTGCCACCAGCAGAGATCCCCCGGAGACCCAGTACTTC	CATSRDPPETQYF
TRBD2	-	TRBJ2-3	TRBV9	16	TGTGCCAGCAGCAAACTAGCGGGAGATGGGGTAGATACGCAGTATTTT	CASSKLAGDGVDTQYF